This record concerns one T cell receptor beta chain sequence. The Seattle site enrolled patients during active infection and followed them longitudinally. The data were taken from a study of blood T cell repertoires in COVID-19. CDR1 and CDR2 (germline): MNHEY, SMNVEV (reference sequence). The junction had 15 bases not matched to a gene; V was cut back by 6 bases and J by 4 bases. The CDR3 spans 17 residues. TCRdb's copy holds only in-frame clones and misses some; the assay was immunoSEQ multiplex PCR. Of 250,000 to 400,000 clones listed, roughly 90% are singletons. V and J are TRBV27 and TRBJ2-7; 10 bases match TRBD1. Specimen: peripheral blood. The receptor was derived from a woman aged 25 to 45 with COVID-19, enrolled during active disease. The CDR3 DNA is TGTGCCAGCAGCCGCCTTCTTTCTGGGACAGGGGTGTACGAGCAGTACTTC. Protein product: CASSRLLSGTGVYEQYF.